The present T cell receptor (beta chain) was sequenced within a study of blood T cell repertoires in COVID-19. Study context: Samples came from the United States, Italy and Spain, spanning acute and convalescent COVID-19. In each case, the material was cDNA or gDNA derived from T cells, B-cell-depleted T cells, or PBMCs.

Sequencing used immunoSEQ multiplex PCR; TCRdb keeps in-frame clones, though not all of them. The sample contains fewer than 200,000 clones, 82% of which appear only once. Followed over time, Seattle patients had been enrolled while infection was active. The germline V gene has CDR1 KGHSH and CDR2 LQKENI. The CDR3 consists of 15 residues. Losses at the gene ends were 3 bases for V and 3 bases for J; bases not matched to a gene: 5. Sequencing input: peripheral blood. The V call is TRBV18, the J call TRBJ2-5; TRBD1 agrees at 9 bases. The TCR comes from a woman between 40 and 50 years old with COVID-19, enrolled during active disease. CDR3 region: CASSPRTGVKETQYF. CDR3 coding DNA: TGTGCCAGCTCACCCAGGACAGGGGTGAAAGAGACCCAGTACTTC.